What follows are 32 T cell receptor beta chains derived from one specimen sequenced in a study of cytomegalovirus exposure and HLA in healthy donors. PCR employed 60 Vbeta and 13 Jbeta primers. Clones were sequenced by immunoSEQ multiplex PCR, and TCRdb holds only the in-frame ones, with some missing. The sample has 95,000 to 150,000 clones, over 60% seen once; the top ten hold around 5.5%. Specimen: PBMCs. These receptors all stem from a man aged 18 to 29 in good health and CMV-seropositive.

The CDR3 loop reads CASSLEIGGNGYPSEQYF. The DNA of the CDR3 is TGTGCCAGCAGCTTAGAGATCGGAGGGAATGGGTACCCATCCGAGCAGTACTTC. The chain is built from TRBV11-1 and TRBJ2-7, with a weak D call TRBD2 (6 bases). This CDR3 contains 18 residues. Germline-derived CDR1 and CDR2 are SGHAT and FQDESV (reference sequence). Deletions cut 1 base from V and 6 bases from J, with 25 bases between.

The rearrangement uses TRBV5-1 and TRBJ2-1, with 9 bases lining up with TRBD1. The CDR3 length is 14 residues. J was trimmed by 7 bases and V by 4 bases; bases with no gene match: 6. Germline lookup yields CDR1 SGHRS and CDR2 YFSETQ. Here the CDR3 DNA reads TGCGCCAGCAGCCCTAAGACAGGGGGGAATGAGCAGTTCTTC. Translated: CASSPKTGGNEQFF.

This clone appeared a few times. The chain joins TRBV5-6 to TRBJ1-4; D is uncertain. Germline-derived CDR1 and CDR2 are SGHDT and YYEEEE. The CDR3 covers 16 residues. Trimming removed 0 bases at V and 10 bases at J, with 19 bases between. CDR3 DNA: TGTGCCAGCAGCTTGGGGAGGAAAAGCCGCCCCGGAAAACTGTTTTTT. It yields the protein CASSLGRKSRPGKLFF.

The rearrangement joins TRBV7-6 to TRBJ1-2; possible D gene TRBD1, 6 bases. CDR1 is SGHVS and CDR2 is FNYEAQ in the germline V gene. This CDR3 has 16 residues. Trimming left V 5 bases short and J 3 bases short, with 19 bases between. This chain's CDR3 is CASSQYTGGSYYGYTF. CDR3 nucleotides: TGTGCCAGCAGCCAATATACGGGGGGCTCGTACTATGGCTACACCTTC.

This clone was found once. The rearrangement links TRBV6-6 to TRBJ1-1, with 7 bases matching TRBD1. Germline V gives CDR1 MNHNY, CDR2 SVGAGI (reference sequence). V was pared by 8 bases and J by 2 bases, with 5 bases of the junction left unmatched. CDR3 length: 13 residues. Written as DNA, the CDR3 is TGTGCCAGCTTCACAGGGGCCAACACTGAAGCTTTCTTT. It is translated as CASFTGANTEAFF.

The V call is TRBV5-4, the J call TRBJ1-2; 7 bases match TRBD1. V lost 5 bases and J lost 4; bases outside the gene matches: 8. CDR3 length equals 14 residues. Germline CDR1 reads SGHNT; CDR2 reads YYREEE (reference sequence). CDR3 nucleotides: TGTGCCAGCAGGTTCCCTGGGACAGTCTATGGCTACACCTTC. It encodes CASRFPGTVYGYTF. Full variable domain (outside the CDR3, taken from reference TRBV5-4 and TRBJ1-2): ETGVTQSPTHLIKTRGQQVTLRCSSQSGHNTVSWYQQALGQGPQFIFQYYREEENGRGNFPPRFSGLQFPNYSSELNVNALELDDSALYLCASRFPGTVYGYTFGSGTRLTVV.

The chain uses TRBV18 and TRBJ2-1, with D maybe TRBD2 (6 bases). Trimming pared 3 bases from V and 1 base from J, leaving 10 bases between. CDR1 and CDR2 from the germline V gene are KGHSH and LQKENI. This CDR3 contains 15 residues. CDR3 sequence: CASSPGLSSYNEQFF. The DNA of the CDR3 is TGTGCCAGCTCACCCGGACTAAGTTCCTACAATGAGCAGTTCTTC.

V gene TRBV20-1 combines with J gene TRBJ2-5; D call uncertain. Trimming took 3 bases from V and 1 from J, leaving 3 bases between them. CDR3 length: 11 residues. CDR1 DFQATT and CDR2 SNEGSKA come from the germline V gene (reference sequence). The CDR3 bases are TGCAGTGCTAGTAGCCAAGAGACCCAGTACTTC. Encoded protein: CSASSQETQYF.

For this clone: An end of the junction does not agree with germline; a read error may underlie this. Additional DNA sequences in this sample encode the identical CDR3. The V and J genes are TRBV13 and TRBJ2-7; D is perhaps TRBD2 (5 bases). This CDR3 comprises 12 residues. Germline loops: CDR1 PRHDT, CDR2 FYEKMQ (reference sequence). The CDR3 DNA follows: TGTGCCAGCAGCTCGGGAAACTACGAGCAATACTTC. It codes for CASSSGNYEQYF.

The CDR3 region is CASSRDRGFGYTF. CDR3 bases: TGCGCCAGCAGCCGGGACAGGGGGTTTGGCTACACCTTC. The rearrangement joins TRBV10-1 to TRBJ1-2, with 11 bases aligning to TRBD1. CDR1 WNHNN and CDR2 SYGVQD come from the germline V gene (reference sequence). The CDR3 has 13 amino acids. The V and J ends lost 6 bases and 7 bases, in that order; junction bases with no gene match: 4.

This chain links TRBV29-1 with TRBJ2-3; D call uncertain. This CDR3 comprises 13 residues. Germline V gives CDR1 SQVTM, CDR2 ANQGSEA. The V end lost 5 bases, the J end lost 6 bases, and 15 bases lay between the germline ends. CDR3 DNA: TGCAGCGTTATAATTGGAGTAGTGGATACGCAGTATTTT. Translated, it gives CSVIIGVVDTQYF.

The chain recombines TRBV19 with TRBJ2-7; D possibly corresponds to TRBD2 (6 bases). Germline CDR1 reads LNHDA; CDR2 reads SQIVND (reference sequence). Trimming stripped 2 bases from V and 2 bases from J, with 10 bases between. The CDR3 is 14 amino acids. DNA of the CDR3: TGTGCCAGTAGTATAAGGTCGGGGGCCTACGAGCAGTACTTC. It translates to CASSIRSGAYEQYF.

This chain joins TRBV19 and TRBJ2-2; D possibly corresponds to TRBD1 (6 bases). Trimming left V 5 bases short and J 1 base short, with 14 bases between. From germline, CDR1 is LNHDA and CDR2 SQIVND (reference sequence). The CDR3 has 16 residues. The CDR3 sequence is CASSSGALLNTGELFF. The CDR3 coding sequence is TGTGCCAGTAGTTCAGGGGCCCTCTTGAACACCGGGGAGCTGTTTTTT.

This chain links TRBV4-1 with TRBJ2-3, with 9 nucleotides matching TRBD1. The CDR3 spans 16 residues. The J segment lost 5 bases and the V segment lost 5 bases, leaving 11 bases of the junction unmatched. Germline V gives CDR1 MGHRA, CDR2 YSYEKL. The CDR3 protein is CASSTTHRGQGDTQYF. As DNA, the CDR3 is TGCGCCAGCAGCACCACCCACAGGGGGCAAGGAGATACGCAGTATTTT.

In its sample, this clone was seen a few times. The V gene is TRBV25-1, the J gene TRBJ1-1, with D perhaps TRBD1 (5 bases). Germline V gene sequence: CDR1 MGHDK, CDR2 SYGVNS. The CDR3 sequence is 14 residues long. V lost 1 base and J 1 base, leaving 7 bases between the germline ends. CDR3 amino acids: CASSEWGGNTEAFF. For the CDR3, the DNA is TGTGCCAGCAGTGAATGGGGGGGGAACACTGAAGCTTTCTTT.

The chain joins TRBV6-5 to TRBJ1-2; 8 bases are a match to TRBD1. This CDR3 region has 15 residues. V gave up 6 bases and J gave up 0 bases; unmatched junction bases: 6. Germline CDR1 is MNHEY and CDR2 is SVGAGI. The chain's CDR3 is CASSPRGRANYGYTF. The CDR3 coding sequence is TGTGCCAGCAGCCCCAGGGGGCGAGCTAACTATGGCTACACCTTC.

This clone has a handful of counts. The chain combines TRBV28 with TRBJ2-7, with 8 nucleotides matching TRBD1. The V segment lost 6 bases and the J segment 3 bases; nucleotides outside the gene matches: 7. In germline, CDR1 is MDHEN, CDR2 SYDVKM. This CDR3 spans 14 amino acids. The CDR3 DNA sequence: TGTGCCAGCAGCCGAGGGGGGACAGGCTACGAGCAGTACTTC. Protein sequence: CASSRGGTGYEQYF.

The genes are TRBV6-6 and TRBJ2-5; D is perhaps TRBD2 (6 bases). Trimming pared 7 bases from V and 4 bases from J, leaving 16 bases between. Germline-derived CDR1 and CDR2 are MNHNY and SVGAGI (reference sequence). This CDR3 has 14 residues. The CDR3 region is CASNGLKAGETQYF. CDR3 nucleotide sequence: TGTGCCAGCAACGGATTAAAAGCGGGAGAGACCCAGTACTTC.

This rearrangement joins TRBV7-9 to TRBJ2-7, with D uncertain. The germline V gene encodes CDR1 SEHNR and CDR2 FQNEAQ (reference sequence). The V and J ends lost 2 bases and 1 base respectively, with 9 bases between them. The CDR3 is 14 residues long. The CDR3 DNA is TGTGCCAGCAGCTTACGTTTGCAGTCCTACGAGCAGTACTTC. This translates into CASSLRLQSYEQYF.

The rearrangement joins TRBV7-9 to TRBJ2-7; possible D gene TRBD1, 6 bases. V lost 6 bases, J lost 7 bases, and 22 bases lay in between. CDR1 and CDR2 from the germline V gene are SEHNR and FQNEAQ (reference sequence). The CDR3 has 15 amino acids. For the CDR3, the DNA is TGTGCCAGCAGTCCAAGTCGGGACAACCAAGGGGAGCAGTACTTC. It is translated as CASSPSRDNQGEQYF.

The count of this clone is one. The chain couples TRBV6-1 to TRBJ1-4; unclear D gene. From germline, CDR1 is MNHNS and CDR2 SASEGT. The CDR3 runs 20 residues. V lost 1 base and J 6 bases, leaving 27 bases between the germline ends. The CDR3: CASSEEGQVARWGGDEKLFF. The CDR3 DNA follows: TGTGCCAGCAGTGAAGAAGGGCAGGTGGCCCGATGGGGAGGTGATGAAAAACTGTTTTTT.

The chain is built from TRBV15 and TRBJ1-4, with D possibly TRBD1 on 5 matching bases. Trimming pared 0 bases from V and 8 bases from J, leaving 10 bases between. This CDR3 comprises 14 residues. Per germline, CDR1 LNHNV and CDR2 YYDKDF (reference sequence). The CDR3 loop reads CATSRDQGSEKLFF. CDR3 nucleotides: TGTGCCACCAGCAGAGACCAGGGTAGCGAAAAACTGTTTTTT.

V is TRBV14 and J is TRBJ2-1; 9 positions agree with TRBD2. This CDR3 has 18 residues. The V gene's germline CDR1 is SGHDN and CDR2 FVKESK. Germline trimming cut 1 base from V and 3 bases from J; bases unmatched to any gene: 10. In DNA form, the CDR3 reads TGTGCCAGCAGCCAAGCTTTTTATTTTAGCGGGAGCTACAATGAGCAGTTCTTC. Translated, it gives CASSQAFYFSGSYNEQFF. Drawing the rest from reference TRBV14 and TRBJ2-1, the complete variable domain is EAGVTQFPSHSVIEKGQTVTLRCDPISGHDNLYWYRRVMGKEIKFLLHFVKESKQDESGMPNNRFLAERTGGTYSTLKVQPAELEDSGVYFCASSQAFYFSGSYNEQFFGPGTRLTVL.

The CDR3 coding sequence is TGTGCCAGCAGTGAATTGAACAGAGACAATCAGCCCCAGCATTTT. It encodes CASSELNRDNQPQHF. V usage is TRBV6-1 and J usage is TRBJ1-5; D is undetermined. This CDR3 region has 15 residues. V lost 2 bases, J lost 3 bases, and 11 bases lay in between. CDR1 MNHNS and CDR2 SASEGT come from the germline V gene.

This clone was found a few times. The gene calls are TRBV25-1 and TRBJ2-1; 7 bases are shared with TRBD2. Germline values: CDR1 MGHDK, CDR2 SYGVNS. With 1 base clipped from V and 7 bases from J, the junction kept 7 bases outside the gene matches. This CDR3 comprises 15 residues. CDR3 sequence (DNA): TGTGCCAGCAGTGAATTTGGGCTAGCGGTTAATGAGCAGTTCTTC. Translation gives CASSEFGLAVNEQFF.

V gene TRBV28 combines with J gene TRBJ1-1; D possibly corresponds to TRBD1 (5 bases). The ends were cut back, 7 bases at V and 3 bases at J, with 15 bases in the middle. There are 14 residues in the CDR3. Germline CDR1 and CDR2: MDHEN and SYDVKM. CDR3 DNA: TGTGCCAGCAATTGGAGAACGGGGGACACTGAAGCTTTCTTT. Its protein is CASNWRTGDTEAFF. The full variable domain, its missing parts supplied by reference TRBV28 and TRBJ1-1, is DVKVTQSSRYLVKRTGEKVFLECVQDMDHENMFWYRQDPGLGLRLIYFSYDVKMKEKGDIPEGYSVSREKKERFSLILESASTNQTSMYLCASNWRTGDTEAFFGQGTRLTVV.

The chain employs TRBV5-1 and TRBJ1-1; D is unresolved. This CDR3 has 13 amino acids. V was clipped by 6 bases and J by 4 bases, with 13 bases between them. Germline V lookup: CDR1 SGHRS, CDR2 YFSETQ. DNA for the CDR3: TGCGCCAGCAAAGAGGTTCCAGTCACTGAAGCTTTCTTT. It is translated as CASKEVPVTEAFF.

The gene calls are TRBV19 and TRBJ1-1; 8 nucleotides line up with TRBD1. Germline V gene lookup returns CDR1 LNHDA and CDR2 SQIVND (reference sequence). This CDR3 has 17 residues. V lost 3 bases and J lost 5; bases outside the gene matches: 14. DNA for the CDR3: TGTGCCAGTAGTATCCTGGGCAGGCAGGGGGCGAGGACTGAAGCTTTCTTT. Its protein product is CASSILGRQGARTEAFF.

The J gene is TRBJ1-1, the V gene TRBV5-1; D unresolved. The V end was cut by 0 bases, the J end by 4 bases, with 13 bases between. Germline-derived CDR1 and CDR2 are SGHRS and YFSETQ. This CDR3 region has 15 residues. CDR3 region: CASSLEQSRGTEAFF. The CDR3 DNA sequence: TGCGCCAGCAGCTTGGAGCAGTCCCGGGGCACTGAAGCTTTCTTT.

The J gene is TRBJ2-1, the V gene TRBV5-1; TRBD2 is a possible D gene (5 bases). The V gene's germline CDR1 is SGHRS and CDR2 YFSETQ. V lost 0 bases, J lost 0 bases, and 22 bases lay in between. The CDR3 contains 20 residues. CDR3 sequence: CASSLVLRVERTSSYNEQFF. DNA for the CDR3: TGCGCCAGCAGCTTGGTTTTGAGGGTAGAGCGGACCTCCTCCTACAATGAGCAGTTCTTC.

A few counts support this clone. The chain joins TRBV6-5 to TRBJ1-2; 9 bases are shared with TRBD1. V shed 6 bases, J shed 2 bases, and the junction held 7 bases outside the gene matches. Germline assignment: CDR1 MNHEY and CDR2 SVGAGI. There are 15 residues in the CDR3. The chain's CDR3 is CASRTPTGGNYGYTF. Written as DNA, the CDR3 is TGTGCCAGCAGAACCCCCACAGGGGGCAACTATGGCTACACCTTC.

This chain connects TRBV11-2 to TRBJ1-5; D gene ambiguous. Germline lookup yields CDR1 SGHAT and CDR2 FQNNGV. The CDR3 contains 15 residues. V dropped 1 base and J dropped 5 bases, with 12 bases sitting between them. The CDR3 DNA reads as TGTGCCAGCAGCTTAGGAGGAGGACCACATCAGCCCCAGCATTTT. Residues: CASSLGGGPHQPQHF.